The 13 T cell receptor beta chains below all came from one sample that was sequenced in a study of technical replicates of blood from a few donors. Produced via immunoSEQ multiplex PCR; TCRdb's table is partial and in-frame only. The top ten hold about 0.25% of the sample, which has about 89,000 clones, 94% seen once. Sequencing used T cells isolated from PBMCs. These receptor sequences come from a human donor in good health.

The sample holds a few counts of this clone. The rearrangement uses TRBV4-1 and TRBJ1-1; 8 bases are a match to TRBD1. The germline V gene has CDR1 MGHRA and CDR2 YSYEKL. J gave up 1 base and V 4 bases, and 5 bases lay outside the gene matches. The CDR3 has 15 amino acids. The CDR3 protein is CASSPGQGWNTEAFF. The DNA for the CDR3 is TGCGCCAGCAGCCCCGGACAGGGTTGGAACACTGAAGCTTTCTTT.

The J gene is TRBJ2-1, the V gene TRBV19, with 14 bases identical to TRBD2. This CDR3 is 17 amino acids long. Trimming took 6 bases from V and 6 from J; bases not matched to a gene: 10. Germline lookup yields CDR1 LNHDA and CDR2 SQIVND (reference sequence). CDR3 protein: CASSRYLGTSGGNEQFF. The CDR3 DNA follows: TGTGCCAGTAGCCGATACCTCGGGACTAGCGGGGGCAATGAGCAGTTCTTC. Using reference TRBV19 and TRBJ2-1 for the parts outside the CDR3, the full variable domain is DGGITQSPKYLFRKEGQNVTLSCEQNLNHDAMYWYRQDPGQGLRLIYYSQIVNDFQKGDIAEGYSVSREKKESFPLTVTSAQKNPTAFYLCASSRYLGTSGGNEQFFGPGTRLTVL.

The chain joins TRBV9 to TRBJ2-2; 8 bases fit TRBD2. The V and J ends lost 0 bases and 2 bases, in that order; junction bases with no gene match: 6. CDR3 length: 17 residues. Germline V gene data show CDR1 as SGDLS and CDR2 as YYNGEE. The chain's CDR3 is CASSVDSGGINTGELFF. The CDR3 nucleotides are TGTGCCAGCAGCGTAGACAGCGGGGGAATTAACACCGGGGAGCTGTTTTTT.

The chain uses TRBV11-1 and TRBJ2-3; D is ambiguous. The CDR3 is made up of 12 amino acids. Trimming shortened V by 4 bases and J by 4 bases, and 6 bases separated the two germline ends. CDR1 SGHAT and CDR2 FQDESV come from the germline V gene (reference sequence). The CDR3 nucleotides are TGTGCCAGCAGCTCGGTAGCAGATACGCAGTATTTT. As protein: CASSSVADTQYF.

V is TRBV4-2 and J is TRBJ1-6, with D hard to call. The CDR3 spans 15 residues. Trimming removed 1 base from V and 1 base from J, with 5 bases in between. Germline V CDR1 and CDR2: LGHNA, YNFKEQ. The CDR3 DNA follows: TGTGCCAGCAGCCAAGCGGGTTCCTATAATTCACCCCTCCACTTT. Its translation is CASSQAGSYNSPLHF.

This clone was found once. The chain has TRBV28 and TRBJ2-7; D may be TRBD1 (6 bases). The CDR3 runs 13 residues. The germline V and J ends were trimmed by 4 bases and 3 bases, with 10 bases remaining between them. CDR1 and CDR2 (germline): MDHEN, SYDVKM. The CDR3 nucleotides read TGTGCCAGCAGTTCTCACAGGGTCTACGAGCAGTACTTC. This encodes CASSSHRVYEQYF.

The chain uses TRBV19 and TRBJ2-1, with 10 bases fitting TRBD2. The CDR3 consists of 12 residues. CDR1 is LNHDA and CDR2 is SQIVND in the germline V gene (reference sequence). V was clipped by 11 bases and J by 8 bases; unmatched bases: 6. DNA for the CDR3: TGTGCCGTAGCGGGAGGTAACGATGAGCAGTTCTTC. This translates into CAVAGGNDEQFF. The full variable domain, with the rest looked up from reference TRBV19 and TRBJ2-1, is DGGITQSPKYLFRKEGQNVTLSCEQNLNHDAMYWYRQDPGQGLRLIYYSQIVNDFQKGDIAEGYSVSREKKESFPLTVTSAQKNPTAFYLCAVAGGNDEQFFGPGTRLTVL.

The gene calls are TRBV28 and TRBJ1-2; no definite D call. Germline V gene lookup returns CDR1 MDHEN and CDR2 SYDVKM. The CDR3 extends over 11 amino acids. The ends were cut back, 4 bases at V and 4 bases at J, with 4 bases in the middle. The CDR3 DNA reads TGTGCCAGCAGTTCGTCCTATGGCTACACCTTC. Translated, it gives CASSSSYGYTF.

J is TRBJ2-7 and V is TRBV7-9, with 7 bases aligning to TRBD1. V lost 5 bases and J lost 2; bases outside the gene matches: 15. CDR1 and CDR2 from the germline V gene are SEHNR and FQNEAQ (reference sequence). This CDR3 comprises 17 residues. The DNA for the CDR3 is TGTGCCAGCAGCCACGCCCTCCTTCAGGGGGTCCCCTACGAGCAGTACTTC. Translating gives CASSHALLQGVPYEQYF.

The V and J genes are TRBV7-7 and TRBJ2-2; 7 bases agree with TRBD2. The CDR3 sequence is 14 residues long. V shed 5 bases and J 2 bases; nucleotides not matched to a gene: 2. The germline V gene encodes CDR1 SSHAT and CDR2 FNYEAQ (reference sequence). CDR3 nucleotides: TGTGCCAGCAGCGGGGACTACAACACCGGGGAGCTGTTTTTT. This translates into CASSGDYNTGELFF.

This rearrangement joins TRBV5-1 to TRBJ2-7, with 13 bases fitting TRBD2. Germline V gene data show CDR1 as SGHRS and CDR2 as YFSETQ. This CDR3 is built from 17 residues. The V segment lost 7 bases and the J segment 0 bases; nucleotides outside the gene matches: 10. The CDR3 sequence: CASFGGTSGKGSYEQYF. For the CDR3, the DNA is TGCGCCAGCTTCGGGGGGACTAGCGGGAAGGGCTCCTACGAGCAGTACTTC.

The chain is built from TRBV19 and TRBJ1-5; 7 nucleotides agree with TRBD1. Germline V gene data show CDR1 as LNHDA and CDR2 as SQIVND (reference sequence). Trimming at V came to 8 bases and at J to 6 bases, leaving 7 bases not matched to a gene. This CDR3 is built from 13 residues. This chain's CDR3 is CASARQGAQPQHF. The CDR3 nucleotides read TGTGCCAGTGCCAGACAGGGAGCTCAGCCCCAGCATTTT. Complete variable domain (other parts from reference TRBV19 and TRBJ1-5): DGGITQSPKYLFRKEGQNVTLSCEQNLNHDAMYWYRQDPGQGLRLIYYSQIVNDFQKGDIAEGYSVSREKKESFPLTVTSAQKNPTAFYLCASARQGAQPQHFGDGTRLSIL.

The rearrangement joins TRBV4-2 to TRBJ2-5, with D tentatively TRBD2 (6 bases). The germline V gene encodes CDR1 LGHNA and CDR2 YNFKEQ. Trimming left V 1 base short and J 1 base short, with 16 bases between. The length of the CDR3 is 17 residues. CDR3 DNA sequence: TGTGCCAGCAGCCAAGTACTGGGCGGGGCGGCCCAAGAGACCCAGTACTTC. Translation: CASSQVLGGAAQETQYF.